Described below is a single T cell receptor beta chain sequence and its context. What it binds is unknown. This sample was included in a study of cytomegalovirus exposure and HLA in healthy donors. Profiled with immunoSEQ multiplex PCR; TCRdb holds only in-frame clones, not every one. The profile shows about 170,000 clones, about 88% of them singletons. The CDR3 length is 14 residues. Germline values: CDR1 MNHEY, CDR2 SVGAGI. V lost 6 bases to trimming and J lost 2 bases; unmatched junction nucleotides: 6. Findings and caveats of the study: Listed as cytomegalovirus-associated were 164 TCR beta chains. Reportedly, diagnosis of cytomegalovirus status by the classifier showed high specificity and sensitivity. It was confirmed in vitro that a few of the CMV-associated chains were specific for CMV antigens. The TCR clusters that emerged in the first cohort tended, a later analysis found, to co-occur in the roughly 130 validation repertoires.

This sequence joins TRBV6-5 and TRBJ1-1; 7 bases agree with TRBD1. Specimen: PBMCs. This receptor was obtained from a woman between 18 and 29 years old in good health and CMV-seronegative. For the CDR3, the DNA is TGTGCCAGCAGCACCCCAGGGGGAAACACTGAAGCTTTCTTT. Translating it yields CASSTPGGNTEAFF.